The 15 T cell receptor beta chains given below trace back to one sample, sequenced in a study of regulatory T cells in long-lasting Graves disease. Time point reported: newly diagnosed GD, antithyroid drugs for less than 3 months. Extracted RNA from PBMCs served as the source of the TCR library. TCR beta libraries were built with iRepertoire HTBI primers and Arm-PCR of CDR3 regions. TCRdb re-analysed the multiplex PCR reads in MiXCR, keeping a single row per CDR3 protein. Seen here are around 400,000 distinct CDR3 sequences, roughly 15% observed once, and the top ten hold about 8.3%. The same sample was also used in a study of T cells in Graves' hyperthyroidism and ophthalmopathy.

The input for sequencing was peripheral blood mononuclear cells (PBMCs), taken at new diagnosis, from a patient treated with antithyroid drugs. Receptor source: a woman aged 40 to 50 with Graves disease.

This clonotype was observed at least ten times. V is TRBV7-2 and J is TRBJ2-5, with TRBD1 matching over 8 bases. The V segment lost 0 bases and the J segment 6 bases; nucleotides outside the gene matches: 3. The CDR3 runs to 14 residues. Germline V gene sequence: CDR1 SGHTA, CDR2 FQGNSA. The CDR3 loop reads CASSLATGGKTQYF. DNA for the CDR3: TGTGCCAGCAGCTTAGCAACAGGGGGAAAGACCCAGTACTTC.

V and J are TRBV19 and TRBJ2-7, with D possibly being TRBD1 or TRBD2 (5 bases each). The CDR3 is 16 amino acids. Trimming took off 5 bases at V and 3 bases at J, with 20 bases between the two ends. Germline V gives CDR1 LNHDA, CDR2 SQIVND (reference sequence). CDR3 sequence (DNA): TGTGCCAGTAGTTTGGGACCAAGGGCAGATAACTACGAGCAGTACTTC. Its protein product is CASSLGPRADNYEQYF.

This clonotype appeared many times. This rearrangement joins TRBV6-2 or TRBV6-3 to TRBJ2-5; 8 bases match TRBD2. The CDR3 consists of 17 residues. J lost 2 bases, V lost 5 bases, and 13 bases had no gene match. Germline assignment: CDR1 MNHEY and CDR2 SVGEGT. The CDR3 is CASSPSLAGILQETQYF. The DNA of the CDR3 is TGTGCCAGCAGTCCTAGTTTAGCGGGAATCCTACAAGAGACCCAGTACTTC.

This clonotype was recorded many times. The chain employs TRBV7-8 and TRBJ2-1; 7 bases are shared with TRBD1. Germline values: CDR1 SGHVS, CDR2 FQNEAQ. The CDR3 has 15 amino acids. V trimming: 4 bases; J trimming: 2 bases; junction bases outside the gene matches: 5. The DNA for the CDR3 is TGTGCCAGCAGCTCCGACAGGGCAACCTACAATGAGCAGTTCTTC. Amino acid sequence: CASSSDRATYNEQFF.

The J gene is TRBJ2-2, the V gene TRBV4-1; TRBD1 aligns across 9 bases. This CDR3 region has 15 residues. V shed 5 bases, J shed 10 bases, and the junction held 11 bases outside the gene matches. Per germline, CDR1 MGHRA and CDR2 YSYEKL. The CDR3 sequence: CASSEPGQGREELFF. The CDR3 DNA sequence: TGCGCCAGCAGCGAACCCGGACAGGGGAGAGAGGAGCTGTTTTTT.

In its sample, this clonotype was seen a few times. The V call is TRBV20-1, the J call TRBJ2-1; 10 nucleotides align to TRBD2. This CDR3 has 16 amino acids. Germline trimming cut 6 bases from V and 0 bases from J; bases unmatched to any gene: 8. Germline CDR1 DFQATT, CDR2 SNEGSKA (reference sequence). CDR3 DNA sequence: TGCAGTGCCAGGACTAGCGGTAGAAGCTCCTACAATGAGCAGTTCTTC. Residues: CSARTSGRSSYNEQFF.

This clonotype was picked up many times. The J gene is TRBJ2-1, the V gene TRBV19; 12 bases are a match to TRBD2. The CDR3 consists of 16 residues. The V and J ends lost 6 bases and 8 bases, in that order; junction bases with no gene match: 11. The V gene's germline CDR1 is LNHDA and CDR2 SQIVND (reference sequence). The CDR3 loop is CASRPQLAGGSHEQFF. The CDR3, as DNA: TGTGCCAGTAGACCCCAACTAGCGGGAGGATCCCATGAGCAGTTCTTC.

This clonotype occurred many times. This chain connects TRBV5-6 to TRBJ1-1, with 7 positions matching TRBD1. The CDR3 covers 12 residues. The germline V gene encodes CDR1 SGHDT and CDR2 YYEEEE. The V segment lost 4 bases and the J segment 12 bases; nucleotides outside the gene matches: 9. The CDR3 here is CASSLYRGRSFF. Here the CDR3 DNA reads TGTGCCAGCAGCCTCTACAGGGGTCGGTCTTTCTTT.

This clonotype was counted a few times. CDR3 sequence: CASSVREDTEAFF. CDR3 coding DNA: TGTGCCAGCAGCGTACGGGAAGACACTGAAGCTTTCTTT. The chain couples TRBV9 to TRBJ1-1, with D unresolved. Trimming took off 1 base at V and 3 bases at J, with 7 bases between the two ends. This CDR3 is built from 13 residues. Germline V gives CDR1 SGDLS, CDR2 YYNGEE.

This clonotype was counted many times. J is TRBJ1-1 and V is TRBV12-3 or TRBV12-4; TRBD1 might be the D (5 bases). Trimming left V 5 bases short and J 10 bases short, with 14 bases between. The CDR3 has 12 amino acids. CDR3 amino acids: CASSPDTAGAFF. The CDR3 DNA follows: TGTGCCAGCAGTCCGGACACTGCCGGAGCTTTCTTT.

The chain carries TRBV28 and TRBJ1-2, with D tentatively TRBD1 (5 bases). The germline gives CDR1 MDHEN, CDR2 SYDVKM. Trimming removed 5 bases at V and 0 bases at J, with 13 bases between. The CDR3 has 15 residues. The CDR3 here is CASSTPEGSNYGYTF. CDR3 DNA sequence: TGTGCCAGCAGTACCCCGGAGGGGTCTAACTATGGCTACACCTTC.

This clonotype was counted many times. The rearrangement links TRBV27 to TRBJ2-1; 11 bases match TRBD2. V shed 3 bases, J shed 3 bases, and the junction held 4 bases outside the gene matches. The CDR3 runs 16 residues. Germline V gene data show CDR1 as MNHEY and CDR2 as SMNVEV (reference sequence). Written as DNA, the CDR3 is TGTGCCAGCAGTTTCTCGGGACTAGCGGACTACAATGAGCAGTTCTTC. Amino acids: CASSFSGLADYNEQFF.

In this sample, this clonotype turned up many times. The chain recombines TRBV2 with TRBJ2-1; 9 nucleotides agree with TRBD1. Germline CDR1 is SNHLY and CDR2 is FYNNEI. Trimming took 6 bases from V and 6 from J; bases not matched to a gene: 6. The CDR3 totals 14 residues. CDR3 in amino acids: CASSAGTGRNEQFF. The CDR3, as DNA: TGTGCCAGCAGCGCCGGGACAGGGCGCAATGAGCAGTTCTTC.

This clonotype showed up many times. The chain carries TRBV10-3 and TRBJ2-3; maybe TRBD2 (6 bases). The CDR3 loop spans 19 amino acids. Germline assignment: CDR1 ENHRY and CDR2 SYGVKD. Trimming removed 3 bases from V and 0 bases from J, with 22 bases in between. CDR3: CAISDLLRENRESTDTQYF. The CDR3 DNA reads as TGTGCCATCAGTGACCTTCTACGGGAGAATAGGGAAAGCACAGATACGCAGTATTTT.

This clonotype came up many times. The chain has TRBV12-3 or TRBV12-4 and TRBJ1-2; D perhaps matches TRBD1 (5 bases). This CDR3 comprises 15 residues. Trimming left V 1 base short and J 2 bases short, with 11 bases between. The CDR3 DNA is TGTGCCAGCAGTTTAGGGGCAGGGAGGAACTATGGCTACACCTTC. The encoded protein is CASSLGAGRNYGYTF.